This T cell receptor (beta chain) was recovered during a study of T cells in Graves' hyperthyroidism and ophthalmopathy. The CDR3 sequence is 13 residues long. With 3 bases removed from V and 9 bases from J, the gap between germline ends came to 15 bases. Germline CDR1 GTSNPN, CDR2 SVGIG (reference sequence). The sample holds many counts of this clonotype. Diagnostic assessment was based on clinical symptoms, serum thyroxine and TRAb, thyroid ultrasound and orbital computed tomography. Sample collection date corresponds to first hyperthyroidism diagnosis, prior to any ophthalmopathy symptoms. Regions amplified from RNA transcripts were the TCR beta CDR3 regions. Carried out on the TCR CDR3, a first-round RT-PCR used the HTBI primer set. TCRdb processed the multiplex PCR reads anew with MiXCR; each CDR3 protein has one entry. The repertoire holds some 600,000 distinct CDR3 sequences, with 14% as singletons.

The sequencing sample was made of blood. The chain carries TRBV30 and TRBJ2-1; a weak D match, TRBD1 (5 bases). This receptor was taken from a woman under 40 with Graves' hyperthyroidism that later progressed to Graves' ophthalmopathy. The CDR3 loop reads CAWSKGEDGEQFF. CDR3 DNA sequence: TGTGCCTGGAGCAAAGGGGAAGACGGTGAGCAGTTCTTC. The full variable domain, rest sourced from reference TRBV30 and TRBJ2-1, is SQTIHQWPATLVQPVGSPLSLECTVEGTSNPNLYWYRQAAGRGLQLLFYSVGIGQISSEVPQNLSASRPQDRQFILSSKKLLLSDSGFYLCAWSKGEDGEQFFGPGTRLTVL.